This TCR beta chain was sequenced for a study of blood T cells in healthy people across ages (dated by TCRdb to between 2014 and 2017). Context from the whole study: Template switching captured roughly one uniquely barcoded TCR beta cDNA molecule per two T cells in model experiments. Donors were grouped into four age groups: young (average roughly 16 years), middle-aged (39), aged (around 66) and long-lived (less than 85). Using the same blood draw, the study looked at two additional independent replicas of 1 million unique cDNA reads for two donors, one aged 18 to 29 and the other aged 80 or older. To avoid experimental bias, donors of different ages were spread randomly across the sequencing lanes. Age-related changes in TCR beta repertoire diversity were measured in the study by deep sequencing normalized with unique cDNA molecular identifiers.

Turning to this clonotype: Its antigen specificity is not known. Base qualities are not provided; no much larger clone lies one nucleotide away.

Libraries were built with 5' RACE. Sequenced using an Illumina HiSeq 2500. A second roughly 7 to 12 cycle PCR used a sample-barcoded 5' primer and a J-beta primer mix. A template-switch 5' adaptor carrying 12 random nucleotides introduced a unique molecular identifier onto each TCR beta cDNA molecule. At least 2.5 million CDR3-containing paired-end reads were obtained from each sample. First-strand cDNA was synthesized from all RNA with the Mint cDNA synthesis kit, primed by a TRBC-specific oligonucleotide. Following uracil-DNA glycosylase treatment, all cDNA underwent a first 18-cycle PCR with the universal primers M1SS and BC2_uni_R. The authors processed their data as follows. Each sample was normalized by randomly selecting 1 million high-quality reads, each carrying a distinct molecular identifier. Reads with shared molecular identifiers were discarded instead of being binned into consensus sequences. CDR3 identification, clonotype clustering and error correction used MiTCR with a Q25 quality threshold and the strictest error-elimination algorithm. A nonparametric unseen species model using Euler transformation provided a lower-bound estimate of total TCR beta diversity. The public reads were quality trimmed at Q25 with fastp and then assembled into clones with MiXCR by TCRdb, keeping productive beta chains. CDR3 protein sequences are deduplicated, and each keeps its most common genes and DNA. TCRdb, not the authors, supplied the V and J calls. The sample profile shows 800,000 to 1,000,000 distinct CDR3 sequences; around 48% of them were found once. Around an eighth of the sample comes from the top ten.

Systemically healthy Caucasian individuals from Russia, 39 in total and aged about 6 to 90 years, were included as donors. Each donor gave ten milliliters of peripheral blood, drawn into EDTA-treated Vacutainer tubes. Ficoll-Paque density-gradient centrifugation was used to isolate PBMCs, with at least 6.5 million per sample. Total RNA, at least 6 micrograms per sample, was extracted from PBMCs with Trizol reagent. The percentages of naive CD45RAhigh/CD27high T cells were determined by flow cytometry on a PBMC aliquot from every donor. V ends up 3 bases short and J 0 bases short, with an unmatched junction base count of 3. The CDR3 starts with the cysteine, ends with the phenylalanine, and has 16 residues. Solely the CDR3 DNA is kept, with 48 bases framed from the first base. Looking up the germline V gene (reference sequence) yields CDR1 SEHNR and CDR2 FQNEAQ. General study outcomes and caveats: As age increased, observed TCR beta diversity per million T cells dropped in a roughly linear way, and a significant reduction was already evident by age 40. A strong correlation was found between observed TCR beta diversity and the percentage of naive T cells measured by flow cytometry. Conclusive comparison of naive and antigen-experienced compartments was prevented by the profiling of bulk unsorted PBMCs. Compared with the aged group, the long-lived group had more naive CD4+ T cells, fewer expanded clones and increased TCR diversity, a pattern suggesting age selection. Because the CMV infection status of the donors was unknown, age-related changes in expanded clonotypes may potentially have been confounded. Estimates of total diversity based on one million sequenced T cells were considered lower bounds and underestimates.

What was sequenced was blood. The source of this sequence is a man aged 25-40 years in good health. The receptor chain draws on TRBV7-9 and TRBJ2-3; a stretch of 10 junction bases matches TRBD2. The CDR3 region reads CASSLSSGGSTDTQYF. The bases read TGTGCCAGCAGCTTGAGTAGCGGGGGGAGCACAGATACGCAGTATTTT.